This TCR beta chain was recorded in a study of shared clonotypes between healthy human individuals. Methods used by the authors: ImmunoSEQ gave junction-only sequences without quality scores, so filtering differed. Data came from immunoSEQ multiplex PCR; TCRdb stores just in-frame clones and leaves some out. V and J calls and clone size come straight from that table; D and trimming were deduced from the DNA. The table lists around 1.5 million clones, nearly 99% of them singletons, with about 0.45% in the top ten. Study donors comprised healthy, HIV-negative adults devoid of recent acute infection or vaccination. The CDR3 totals 18 residues. The V end lost 2 bases, the J end lost 3 bases, and 21 bases lay between the germline ends. Looked up from germline, CDR1 is MNHEY and CDR2 is SMNVEV (reference sequence). Study conclusions and caveats: Clonotype sharing among donors, it was expected, would be affected by sequencing depth. Memory subsets generally showed smaller estimated richness than naive subsets did.

In regard to this clone: The antigen remains unidentified.

The receptor's source is a man between 25 and 39 years old in good health. The chain couples TRBV27 to TRBJ2-3; TRBD2 might be the D (7 bases). Sequenced input: naive CD4+ T cells sorted from blood. Subset described: CD45RA+ positively selected. The CDR3 protein is CASSLGGAWAGSTDTQYF. The CDR3 DNA follows: TGTGCCAGCAGTTTAGGGGGGGCTTGGGCAGGGTCTACAGATACGCAGTATTTT.